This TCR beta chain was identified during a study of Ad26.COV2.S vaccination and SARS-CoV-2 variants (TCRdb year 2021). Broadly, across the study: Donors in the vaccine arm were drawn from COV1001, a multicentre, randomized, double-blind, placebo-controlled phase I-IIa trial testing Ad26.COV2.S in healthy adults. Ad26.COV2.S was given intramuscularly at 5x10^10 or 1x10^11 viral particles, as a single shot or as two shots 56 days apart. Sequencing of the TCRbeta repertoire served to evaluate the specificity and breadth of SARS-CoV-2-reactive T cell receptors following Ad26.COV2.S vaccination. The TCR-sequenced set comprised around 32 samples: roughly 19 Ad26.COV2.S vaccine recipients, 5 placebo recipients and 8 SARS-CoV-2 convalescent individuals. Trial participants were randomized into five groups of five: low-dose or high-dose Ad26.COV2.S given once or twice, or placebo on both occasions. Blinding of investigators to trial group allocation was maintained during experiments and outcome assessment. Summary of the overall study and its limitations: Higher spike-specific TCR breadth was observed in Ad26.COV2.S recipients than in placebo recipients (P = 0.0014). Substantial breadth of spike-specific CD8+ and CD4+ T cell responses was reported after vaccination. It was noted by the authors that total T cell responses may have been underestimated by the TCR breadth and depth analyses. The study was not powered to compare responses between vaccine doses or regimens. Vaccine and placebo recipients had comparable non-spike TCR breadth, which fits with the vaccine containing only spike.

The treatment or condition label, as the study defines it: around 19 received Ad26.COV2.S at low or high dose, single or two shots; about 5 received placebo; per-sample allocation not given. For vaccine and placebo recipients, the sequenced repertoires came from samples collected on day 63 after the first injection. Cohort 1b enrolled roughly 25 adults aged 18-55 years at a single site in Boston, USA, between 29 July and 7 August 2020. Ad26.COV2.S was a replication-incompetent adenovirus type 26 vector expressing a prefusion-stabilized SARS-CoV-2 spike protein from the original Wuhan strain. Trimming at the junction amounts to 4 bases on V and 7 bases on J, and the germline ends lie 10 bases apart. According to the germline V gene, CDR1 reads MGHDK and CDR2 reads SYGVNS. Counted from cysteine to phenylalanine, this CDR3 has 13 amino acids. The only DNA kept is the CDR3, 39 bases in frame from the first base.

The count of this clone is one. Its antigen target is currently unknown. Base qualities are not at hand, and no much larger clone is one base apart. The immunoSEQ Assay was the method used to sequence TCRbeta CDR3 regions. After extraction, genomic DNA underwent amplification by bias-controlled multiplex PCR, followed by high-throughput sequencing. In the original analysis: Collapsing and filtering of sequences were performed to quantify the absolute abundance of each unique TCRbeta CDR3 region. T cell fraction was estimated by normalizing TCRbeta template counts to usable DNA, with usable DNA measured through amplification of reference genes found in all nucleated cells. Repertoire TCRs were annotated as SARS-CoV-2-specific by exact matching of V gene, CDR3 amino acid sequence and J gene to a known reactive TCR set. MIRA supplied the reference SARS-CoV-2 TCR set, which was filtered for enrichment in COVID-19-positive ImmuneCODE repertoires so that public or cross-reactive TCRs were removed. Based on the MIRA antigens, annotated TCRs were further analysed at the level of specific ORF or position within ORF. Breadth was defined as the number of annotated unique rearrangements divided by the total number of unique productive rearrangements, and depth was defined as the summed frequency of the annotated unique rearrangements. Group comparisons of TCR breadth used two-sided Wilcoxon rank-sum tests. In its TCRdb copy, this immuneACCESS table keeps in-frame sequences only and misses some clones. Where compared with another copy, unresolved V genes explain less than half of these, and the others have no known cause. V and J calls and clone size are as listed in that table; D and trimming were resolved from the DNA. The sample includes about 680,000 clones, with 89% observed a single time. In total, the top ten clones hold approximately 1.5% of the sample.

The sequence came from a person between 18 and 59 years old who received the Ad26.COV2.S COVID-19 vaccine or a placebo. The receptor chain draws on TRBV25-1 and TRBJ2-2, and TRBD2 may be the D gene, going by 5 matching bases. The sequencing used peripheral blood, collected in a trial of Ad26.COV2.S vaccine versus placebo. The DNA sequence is TGTGCCAGCAGTGTAGTTGGAGGCGGGGAGCTGTTTTTT. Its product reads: CASSVVGGGELFF. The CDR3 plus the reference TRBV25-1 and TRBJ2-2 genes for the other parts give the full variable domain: EADIYQTPRYLVIGTGKKITLECSQTMGHDKMYWYQQDPGMELHLIHYSYGVNSTEKGDLSSESTVSRIRTEHFPLTLESARPSHTSQYLCASSVVGGGELFFGEGSRLTVL.